These 28 T cell receptor beta chains originate from one sample sequenced in a study of shared clonotypes between healthy human individuals (TCRdb year 2020). Library preparation was by the immunoSEQ multiplex PCR assay. The clones in this table, taken by TCRdb from immuneACCESS, are in-frame only. Not every clone is retained; where verified, under half of the shortfall comes from an unresolved V gene, and the cause of the rest is unknown. The sample includes a few hundred thousand clones, with around 78% observed a single time. The ten largest clones represent about 11% of the sample. The sequencing sample was made of PBMCs. Receptors originate from a woman in her forties in good health. Some clones in this sample may be carry-over from other donors' samples.

The gene calls are TRBV18 and TRBJ2-1; D ambiguous. CDR3 length: 16 residues. Per germline, CDR1 KGHSH and CDR2 LQKENI. Deletions cut 3 bases from V and 1 base from J, with 13 bases between. The CDR3 DNA reads TGTGCCAGCTCACCGACGGCCGGCTGGTCCTACAATGAGCAGTTCTTC. This codes for CASSPTAGWSYNEQFF.

The V and J genes are TRBV5-4 and TRBJ2-6; 10 nucleotides align to TRBD2. J gave up 4 bases and V 4 bases, and 17 bases lay outside the gene matches. CDR1 and CDR2 from the germline V gene are SGHNT and YYREEE (reference sequence). This CDR3 comprises 20 residues. CDR3 protein: CASSPPSAGGPSGGANVLTF. CDR3 DNA sequence: TGTGCCAGCAGCCCACCTTCAGCGGGAGGGCCTTCGGGGGGGGCCAACGTCCTGACTTTC.

This clone showed up just once. The rearrangement joins TRBV30 to TRBJ2-4, with D hard to call. CDR3 length: 14 amino acids. With 2 bases removed from V and 0 bases from J, the gap between germline ends came to 8 bases. Germline V lookup: CDR1 GTSNPN, CDR2 SVGIG (reference sequence). The CDR3 reads CAWSPSLAKNIQYF. CDR3 in DNA: TGTGCCTGGAGTCCTTCTCTAGCCAAAAACATTCAGTACTTC.

To note about this clone: With a much larger clone just one base away, this may be a read error. Other DNA sequences of this sample code for an identical CDR3. The rearrangement uses TRBV6-1 and TRBJ1-1; TRBD1 matches 7 bases. The CDR3 has 11 amino acids. The V gene's germline CDR1 is MNHNS and CDR2 SASEGT. The junction had 1 base not matched to a gene; V was cut back by 7 bases and J by 5 bases. The CDR3 loop reads CASTQGTEAFF. In nucleotides, the CDR3 is TGTGCCAGCACACAGGGGACTGAAGCTTTCTTT.

J is TRBJ2-1 and V is TRBV9, with D possibly matching TRBD2 (6 bases). V gave up 4 bases and J gave up 6 bases, with 14 bases separating them. Germline CDR1 reads SGDLS; CDR2 reads YYNGEE. The CDR3 length is 14 residues. DNA for the CDR3: TGTGCCAGCAGCTACCGACTAGTTAGCAATGAGCAGTTCTTC. This sequence encodes CASSYRLVSNEQFF.

The rearrangement uses TRBV7-8 and TRBJ1-2; the D is unclear. Germline V lookup: CDR1 SGHVS, CDR2 FQNEAQ. This CDR3 is 15 amino acids long. V dropped 4 bases and J dropped 1 base, with 13 bases sitting between them. CDR3 bases: TGTGCCAGCAGCTCTCTTTTAAGGGTTAACTATGGCTACACCTTC. It translates to CASSSLLRVNYGYTF.

V gene TRBV7-2 combines with J gene TRBJ1-5, with D perhaps TRBD1 (6 bases). This CDR3 has 16 amino acids. CDR1 is SGHTA and CDR2 is FQGNSA in the germline V gene. Trimming pared 1 base from V and 6 bases from J, leaving 16 bases between. The CDR3 here is CASSLGPSGGGQPQHF. The CDR3 region has the DNA TGTGCCAGCAGCTTAGGTCCATCGGGAGGGGGTCAGCCCCAGCATTTT.

V gene TRBV7-2 combines with J gene TRBJ2-2; D not resolved. The V end lost 4 bases, the J end lost 10 bases, and 13 bases lay between the germline ends. Germline loops: CDR1 SGHTA, CDR2 FQGNSA. The CDR3 spans 13 residues. The CDR3 reads CASSSRPALELFF. For the CDR3, the DNA is TGTGCCAGCAGCTCCAGGCCCGCCTTGGAGCTGTTTTTT.

V and J are TRBV30 and TRBJ1-1; TRBD1 matches at 8 bases. The germline V gene encodes CDR1 GTSNPN and CDR2 SVGIG (reference sequence). V gave up 7 bases and J gave up 7 bases; unmatched junction bases: 11. The CDR3 extends over 13 amino acids. The CDR3, as DNA: TGTGCCTCTTCAGGGGGCAGGGGTGGTGAAGCTTTCTTT. Residues: CASSGGRGGEAFF.

The chain recombines TRBV4-1 with TRBJ1-4; the D is unclear. V lost 0 bases and J lost 7, with 12 bases in between. The CDR3 runs to 15 residues. Germline V gene sequence: CDR1 MGHRA, CDR2 YSYEKL. CDR3 DNA sequence: TGCGCCAGCAGCCAAGATCAGGCAGGCCCTGAAAAACTGTTTTTT. It codes for CASSQDQAGPEKLFF.

The rearrangement links TRBV18 to TRBJ2-3, with D possibly matching TRBD1 (7 bases). CDR1 is KGHSH, CDR2 LQKENI, per germline. The CDR3 spans 18 residues. Trimming pared 3 bases from V and 6 bases from J, leaving 25 bases between. The CDR3 DNA follows: TGTGCCAGCTCACCTATCCCAGTTGGCAGGGGGGAAACGGATACGCAGTATTTT. Protein: CASSPIPVGRGETDTQYF. The full variable domain, its missing parts supplied by reference TRBV18 and TRBJ2-3, is NAGVMQNPRHLVRRRGQEARLRCSPMKGHSHVYWYRQLPEEGLKFMVYLQKENIIDESGMPKERFSAEFPKEGPSILRIQQVVRGDSAAYFCASSPIPVGRGETDTQYFGPGTRLTVL.

The chain combines TRBV6-5 with TRBJ2-5, with TRBD2 identical over 9 bases. This CDR3 is 14 amino acids long. Trimming took 6 bases from V and 3 from J; bases not matched to a gene: 5. CDR1 is MNHEY, CDR2 SVGAGI, per germline. The DNA of the CDR3 is TGTGCCAGCAGCCATAGCGGGGGAGAAGAGACCCAGTACTTC. Its translation is CASSHSGGEETQYF.

The rearrangement uses TRBV7-2 and TRBJ2-3, with 9 bases lining up with TRBD2. From germline, CDR1 is SGHTA and CDR2 FQGNSA. The CDR3 totals 17 residues. With V trimmed by 1 base and J by 3 bases, 8 bases remained unmatched. The CDR3 sequence is CASSLDPTSGPTDTQYF. The CDR3 region has the DNA TGTGCCAGCAGCTTAGACCCCACTAGCGGGCCGACAGATACGCAGTATTTT.

In its sample, this clone was seen a few times. V gene TRBV6-6 combines with J gene TRBJ1-3; D remains unclear. The CDR3 is made up of 15 amino acids. In germline, CDR1 is MNHNY, CDR2 SVGAGI (reference sequence). The germline V and J ends were trimmed by 0 bases and 2 bases, with 8 bases remaining between them. CDR3: CASSYSRLAGNTIYF. The CDR3 region has the DNA TGTGCCAGCAGTTACTCCCGGCTCGCTGGAAACACCATATATTTT.

The chain employs TRBV7-3 and TRBJ2-2; D gene unclear. CDR3 length: 13 residues. Trimming stripped 2 bases from V and 6 bases from J, with 7 bases between. Germline assignment: CDR1 SGHTA and CDR2 FQGTGA. This chain's CDR3 is CASSLRQAGELFF. The CDR3 DNA reads TGTGCCAGCAGCTTACGGCAGGCCGGGGAGCTGTTTTTT.

This sequence joins TRBV18 and TRBJ2-5, with 11 bases identical to TRBD2. The length of the CDR3 is 16 residues. J lost 1 base, V lost 4 bases, and 5 bases had no gene match. Germline loops: CDR1 KGHSH, CDR2 LQKENI. CDR3 sequence reads: CASSLSTSGVQETQYF. The CDR3 nucleotides read TGTGCCAGCTCACTTTCGACTAGCGGGGTCCAAGAGACCCAGTACTTC. The variable domain in full, completed from reference TRBV18 and TRBJ2-5, reads NAGVMQNPRHLVRRRGQEARLRCSPMKGHSHVYWYRQLPEEGLKFMVYLQKENIIDESGMPKERFSAEFPKEGPSILRIQQVVRGDSAAYFCASSLSTSGVQETQYFGPGTRLLVL.

J is TRBJ2-1 and V is TRBV18, with D unclear. The CDR3 sequence is 15 residues long. In germline, CDR1 is KGHSH, CDR2 LQKENI. Trimming left V 7 bases short and J 2 bases short, with 15 bases between. The CDR3 here is CASCEASSTYNEQFF. The CDR3, as DNA: TGTGCCAGCTGCGAAGCGTCCTCTACCTACAATGAGCAGTTCTTC.

This clone has a handful of counts. The gene calls are TRBV27 and TRBJ2-7; a possible D gene is TRBD2 (6 bases). From germline, CDR1 is MNHEY and CDR2 SMNVEV (reference sequence). The CDR3 length is 16 residues. V gave up 4 bases and J gave up 3 bases, with 19 bases separating them. CDR3 sequence: CASSSRGAGLFYEQYF. In DNA, the CDR3 is TGTGCCAGCAGTTCCCGCGGGGCGGGTTTGTTCTACGAGCAGTACTTC.

This rearrangement joins TRBV7-6 to TRBJ2-7; 10 bases align to TRBD1. Losses at the gene ends were 4 bases for V and 2 bases for J; bases not matched to a gene: 5. CDR3 length: 15 residues. Germline CDR1 reads SGHVS; CDR2 reads FNYEAQ. The CDR3 region is CASSSPGQGTYEQYF. CDR3 coding DNA: TGTGCCAGCAGCTCCCCGGGACAGGGGACCTACGAGCAGTACTTC.

This clone was counted a single time. CDR3 DNA sequence: TGTGCCAGCATACAGGGGCGGGCTAATGAAAAACTGTTTTTT. Its translation is CASIQGRANEKLFF. The gene calls are TRBV28 and TRBJ1-4, with 7 bases fitting TRBD1. Germline trimming cut 7 bases from V and 3 bases from J; bases unmatched to any gene: 5. The CDR3 runs 14 residues. The germline CDR1 and CDR2 sequences are MDHEN and SYDVKM. The complete variable domain, with remaining parts taken from reference TRBV28 and TRBJ1-4, reads DVKVTQSSRYLVKRTGEKVFLECVQDMDHENMFWYRQDPGLGLRLIYFSYDVKMKEKGDIPEGYSVSREKKERFSLILESASTNQTSMYLCASIQGRANEKLFFGSGTQLSVL.

This clone was counted between two and nine times. V usage is TRBV2 and J usage is TRBJ1-1; D call uncertain. The CDR3 is made up of 12 amino acids. With 10 bases removed from V and 0 bases from J, the gap between germline ends came to 9 bases. Germline V gene lookup returns CDR1 SNHLY and CDR2 FYNNEI. CDR3 DNA sequence: TGTGCCACAGAGATCATGAACACTGAAGCTTTCTTT. Translating gives CATEIMNTEAFF. The full variable domain, its missing parts supplied by reference TRBV2 and TRBJ1-1, is EPEVTQTPSHQVTQMGQEVILRCVPISNHLYFYWYRQILGQKVEFLVSFYNNEISEKSEIFDDQFSVERPDGSNFTLKIRSTKLEDSAMYFCATEIMNTEAFFGQGTRLTVV.

This clone was found a few times. The same CDR3 is also encoded by other DNA sequences in this sample. The chain uses TRBV6-5 and TRBJ2-7; tentatively, D is TRBD2 (6 bases). The CDR3 spans 12 residues. The V gene's germline CDR1 is MNHEY and CDR2 SVGAGI. V lost 3 bases and J 6 bases, leaving 9 bases between the germline ends. The DNA of the CDR3 is TGTGCCAGCAGTTATCGGGGGAGCGAGCAGTACTTC. Translating gives CASSYRGSEQYF.

In nucleotides, the CDR3 is TGTGCCAGCAGTTACGGACGTAGCAATCAGCCCCAGCATTTT. Translating gives CASSYGRSNQPQHF. V and J are TRBV6-5 and TRBJ1-5, with D hard to call. The V gene's germline CDR1 is MNHEY and CDR2 SVGAGI. Trimming cost V 2 bases and J 0 bases, with 5 bases left between them. The CDR3 contains 14 residues.

This chain uses TRBV20-1 with TRBJ2-7, with D maybe TRBD2 (5 bases). This CDR3 contains 10 residues. Germline V gene data show CDR1 as DFQATT and CDR2 as SNEGSKA (reference sequence). V shed 4 bases and J shed 11 bases, with 12 bases lying between them. In DNA, the CDR3 is TGCAGTGCTAAGGGCAACGGGGAGTACTTC. This codes for CSAKGNGEYF.

As regards this clone: Sequence at one end of the junction differs from germline and may be a read error. The chain recombines TRBV4-3 with TRBJ2-3; D might be TRBD2 (5 bases). The CDR3 sequence is 16 residues long. Germline assignment: CDR1 LGHNA and CDR2 YSLEER. CDR3 in amino acids: CAGSQGASRDTDTQYF. The CDR3 DNA sequence: TGCGCCGGCAGCCAAGGCGCTAGCAGAGACACAGATACGCAGTATTTT.

The rearrangement joins TRBV2 to TRBJ1-1; no clear D. CDR3 length equals 13 residues. From germline, CDR1 is SNHLY and CDR2 FYNNEI. V lost 7 bases and J 9 bases, leaving 18 bases between the germline ends. The CDR3 DNA follows: TGTGCCAGCACCTCATGGAGAACAGAAAAAGCTTTCTTT. It is translated as CASTSWRTEKAFF.

The V gene is TRBV11-2, the J gene TRBJ2-2, with TRBD2 identical over 14 bases. Trimming cost V 5 bases and J 5 bases; bases outside gene matches: 4. CDR1 is SGHAT and CDR2 is FQNNGV in the germline V gene. The length of the CDR3 is 16 residues. The CDR3 sequence is CASSTGLAGGTGELFF. The CDR3 coding sequence is TGTGCCAGCAGCACCGGACTAGCGGGAGGAACCGGGGAGCTGTTTTTT.

To note about this clone: Other DNA sequences from this sample encode an identical CDR3 as well. The chain uses TRBV9 and TRBJ2-3; D remains ambiguous. Germline V gene sequence: CDR1 SGDLS, CDR2 YYNGEE. V was trimmed by 0 bases and J by 4 bases, leaving 3 bases between them. The CDR3 consists of 12 residues. Here the CDR3 DNA reads TGTGCCAGCAGCGTAGGATCAGATACGCAGTATTTT. Its translation: CASSVGSDTQYF. Supplemented by reference TRBV9 and TRBJ2-3, the full variable domain reads DSGVTQTPKHLITATGQRVTLRCSPRSGDLSVYWYQQSLDQGLQFLIQYYNGEERAKGNILERFSAQQFPDLHSELNLSSLELGDSALYFCASSVGSDTQYFGPGTRLTVL.